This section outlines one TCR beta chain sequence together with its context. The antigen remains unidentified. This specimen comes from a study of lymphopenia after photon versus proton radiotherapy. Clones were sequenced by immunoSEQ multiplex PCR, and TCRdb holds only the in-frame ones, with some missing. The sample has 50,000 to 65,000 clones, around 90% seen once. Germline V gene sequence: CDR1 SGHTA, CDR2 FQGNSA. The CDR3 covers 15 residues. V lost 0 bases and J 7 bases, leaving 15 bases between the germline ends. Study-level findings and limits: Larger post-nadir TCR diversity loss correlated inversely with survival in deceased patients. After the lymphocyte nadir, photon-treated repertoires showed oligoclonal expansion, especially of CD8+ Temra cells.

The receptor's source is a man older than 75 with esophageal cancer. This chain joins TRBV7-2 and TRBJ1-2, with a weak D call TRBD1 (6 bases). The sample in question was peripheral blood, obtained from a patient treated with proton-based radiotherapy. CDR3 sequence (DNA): TGTGCCAGCAGCTTAGCGCTGGCAGGGGTGGGTGGCTACACCTTC. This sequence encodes CASSLALAGVGGYTF.